The TCR beta chain under discussion was sequenced for a study of identical twins. With no exceptions, donors were healthy Caucasians. V dropped 8 bases and J dropped 1 base, with 11 bases sitting between them. This CDR3 comprises 13 residues. Germline V gene lookup returns CDR1 LNHDA and CDR2 SQIVND (reference sequence). Study-wide results and limits: Models predicted less out-of-frame TCR alpha sharing in monozygotic twins than was found. Instead of following the same donors, the conclusions were based on cross-sectional statistical analysis. In cord blood, abundant beta clonotypes had fewer insertions; memory showed no trend.

TCRdb analysed the 5' RACE reads with MiXCR anew, one entry per CDR3 protein. The sample records 700,000 to 950,000 distinct CDR3 sequences, about 12% being singletons. This clonotype has only a few counts. Its target is unknown. These same records also appear under a second study, on yellow fever vaccine responses in identical twins.

The origin of this receptor is a woman younger than 30 in good health. The rearrangement links TRBV19 to TRBJ1-1, with D possibly being TRBD1 (6 bases). The sequenced sample was PBMCs. CDR3 region: CASQTGRNTEAFF. Written as DNA, the CDR3 is TGTGCCAGTCAGACAGGAAGGAACACTGAAGCTTTCTTT.